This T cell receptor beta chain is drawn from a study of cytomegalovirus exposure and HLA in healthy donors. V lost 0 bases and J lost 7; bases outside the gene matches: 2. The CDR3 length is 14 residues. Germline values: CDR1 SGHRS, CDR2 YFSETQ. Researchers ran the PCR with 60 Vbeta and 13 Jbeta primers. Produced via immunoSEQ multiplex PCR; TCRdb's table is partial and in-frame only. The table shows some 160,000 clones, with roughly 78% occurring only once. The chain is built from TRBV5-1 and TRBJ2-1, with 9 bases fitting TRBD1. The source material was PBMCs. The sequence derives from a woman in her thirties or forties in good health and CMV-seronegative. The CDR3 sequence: CASSLEGTGNEQFF. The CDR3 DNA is TGCGCCAGCAGCTTGGAGGGGACAGGGAATGAGCAGTTCTTC.